This T cell receptor (beta chain) was documented in a study of blood T cell repertoires in COVID-19. Generated by immunoSEQ multiplex PCR, the TCRdb table keeps only in-frame clones and is missing some. The sample lists roughly 63,000 clones, 75% to 90% seen once, with more than 8% in the top ten. The length of the CDR3 is 18 residues. Germline V gene lookup returns CDR1 MNHNS and CDR2 SASEGT. The ends lost 3 bases at V and 7 bases at J; junction bases unmatched: 17. This clone was counted a single time. The sequencing sample was made of peripheral blood. This TCR came from a man aged 50 or older with active COVID-19. This sequence joins TRBV6-1 and TRBJ2-7, with 11 bases aligning to TRBD1. The DNA for the CDR3 is TGTGCCAGCAGTGACCGTCCCCCCGGAGGACAGGGGGCCCGGGAGCAGTACTTC. It specifies CASSDRPPGGQGAREQYF.